This entry describes one T cell receptor delta chain. No antigen is known for it. This record belongs to a study of Vδ1+ human thymocytes. The study's findings and limits: Highly polyclonal TRG and TRD repertoires with Gaussian CDR3 length distributions appeared in thymus. Around 20% of thymic delta-chain sequences were Vdelta2, with few Vdelta3, unlike blood Vdelta1+ controls.

Trimming removed 1 base from V and 2 bases from J; junction bases left unmatched: 6. CDR1 and CDR2 from the germline V gene are GEAIGNYY and EKD. CDR3 length: 16 residues. Extracted RNA was reverse transcribed into cDNA. Multiplex PCR used pooled V-gene forward primers and a constant-region reverse primer to amplify CDR3s. TCRdb called clones anew from the multiplex PCR reads with CATT. The sample shows tens of thousands of delta-chain clones, about 15% of them seen only once. The TCR comes from a girl less than two years old who had congenital heart surgery. V usage is TRDV2 and J usage is TRDJ1; 10 bases line up with TRDD3. Sequencing was carried out using Vdelta1+ gamma-delta thymocytes from the thymus. Subset in this sample: FACS-sorted CD3+ TCRalphabeta- TCRVdelta1+ TCRVdelta2- thymocytes. CDR3 in amino acids: CACDTGGIRGTDKLIF. The CDR3 region has the DNA TGTGCCTGTGACACAGGGGGGATACGCGGGACCGATAAACTCATCTTT.